This TCR beta chain is drawn from a study of cytomegalovirus exposure and HLA in healthy donors (dated by TCRdb to 2015 to 2018). Some background on the complete study: According to an earlier analysis of several hundred of the donors, roughly 180 million T cells yielded roughly 100 million unique TCR beta sequences and approximately 300 Gb of sequence data. All discovery cohort repertoires had been generated using a single sequencing platform. Using immunosequencing, the study profiled T cell repertoires from roughly 650 subjects and related those repertoires to cytomegalovirus serostatus. Among about 390 genotyped donors of the cohort, an average of around 240,000 unique TCR beta nucleotide sequences were sequenced per donor, roughly 20% of them non-productive. Typing coverage varied by locus: roughly 629-630 donors for A, B, C, DRB1 and DQB1; approximately 500 for DQA1; more than 600 for DPA1; 450 to 480 for DPB1. A later analysis re-examined previously published TCR beta repertoires from just over 650 donors and added high-resolution HLA genotyping to investigate patterns of TCR occurrence. The study aimed to test whether cataloging public T cell receptors could reveal signatures of past pathogen exposure. An earlier analysis of a few hundred of the donors applied high-throughput TCR beta sequencing to assess whether each TCR beta V gene segment acted as functional or pseudogenic. Genome-wide SNP genotypes for about 65% of the 666 donors were used in a later genetic analysis, which treated that subset as a discovery cohort. High-throughput TCR immunosequencing, statistical association of individual TCRs with disease status, and machine learning were combined to predict cytomegalovirus infection status. Rather than drawing on any new phenotypic data, the later analysis identified candidate immune exposures from TCR beta sequences and the way those sequences occurred across donors. An early release that covered about 600 HLA-typed donors contained 250 to 350 gigabases of sequencing data and 70 million to 100 million unique TCR sequences. Donor age, sex, ethnicity and CMV serostatus were compiled together with the repertoire data. Roughly five DR-DQ haplotypes were handled as single units for association and clustering because linkage in the cohort was strong. Besides the first cohort of 666 subjects, a separate validation cohort made up of 120 different subjects was used. Class I and class II HLA loci were covered by the typing at four-digit resolution. Of the roughly 400 genotyped donors, 65% to 90% were placed in the genetic ancestry cluster associated with self-reported Caucasian donors. The investigation overall reported the following: Linkage disequilibrium might explain the correlated functional status among segregating V segments, but an unknown experimental factor could not be excluded. In a later analysis, some 17,000 TCR beta sequences were associated with specific HLA alleles at a false discovery rate of 0.05. Only TCR beta chains were sequenced in this cohort, and the absence of alpha or paired-chain data limited detectable features. The classifier was reported to diagnose cytomegalovirus status with high specificity and sensitivity in both the original and validation cohorts. Strong co-occurrence of HLA alleles, especially DR and DQ, made assigning TCR associations to individual alleles difficult. According to a later analysis, parvovirus B19, influenza, CMV and Epstein-Barr virus appeared linked to several top co-occurrence clusters. In a later analysis, HLA-associated TCR beta chains were found to be more clonally expanded and to have lower generation probabilities than equally common non-associated chains. V-gene and J-gene trimming of TCR beta chains was associated with a missense DCLRE1C variant in a later genetic analysis, and the association was replicated in an independent cohort. In an earlier analysis of approximately 590 of the donors, most TCR beta V segments appeared in productive rearrangements about 87% or about 30% of the time, broadly matching IMGT annotations. According to the authors, the approach could potentially be generalized to other disease states and immunological phenotypes. In vitro tests confirmed that a few of the cytomegalovirus-associated TCR beta chains recognize cytomegalovirus antigens. Because HLA typing was missing for some donors at each locus, association tests included only the typed subset. A cluster of highly shared sequence variants was judged likely to be a technical artifact of the sequencing pipeline. According to a later genetic analysis, donors in an Asian-associated ancestry cluster had fewer N-insertions in productive TCRs than the roughly 660-donor mean. A further reported finding was that TCR beta sequences accurately predicted the HLA-A and HLA-B alleles for most subjects in the first cohort. The 87-base-pair reads could not distinguish some IMGT-functional V segments, including TRBV6-2 and TRBV6-3, so those segments were excluded. Most CMV-associated TCR beta chains appeared to be HLA-restricted in a later analysis, and the HLA associations seemed to be driven largely by CMV exposure. Because counts were too low, around 17 rarely observed V segments, including chromosome 9 orphons, were left out of the earlier analysis of some 640 of the donors. In the study, roughly 160 TCR beta chains were listed as associated with cytomegalovirus. The presence/absence analyses assumed that sequencing depth was roughly uniform across donors, and that assumption may not be true. Immune exposure information for the cohort was limited to CMV serostatus. According to a later analysis, TCR association rates differed among HLA loci, with DRB1 alleles showing the most associated TCRs and HLA-C alleles showing the fewest. While some public TCRs were present in many individuals, most TCR sequences turned up only very rarely across donors.

Of note for this clone: The specificity of this receptor is unknown. One base away there is no much larger clone; base qualities are not given.

CDR1 SEHNR and CDR2 FQNEAQ were looked up in the germline V gene (reference sequence). The CDR3 starts with the cysteine, ends with the phenylalanine, and has 15 residues. Just the 45-base CDR3 DNA is kept, in frame starting at base 1. The V end gives up 3 bases and the J end 8 bases, leaving 9 bases in the junction not matched to a gene. Libraries were built with the immunoSEQ multiplex PCR assay. For the multiplex PCR, a mixture combining 60 forward primers for TCR Vbeta segments and 13 reverse primers for TCR Jbeta segments was used. The CDR3 region of rearranged TCR beta genes was amplified from genomic DNA with a multiplex PCR assay. Amplified TCR beta libraries were sequenced as 87-base-pair reads on the Illumina HiSeq System. The paper's data handling went like this. Across the 600 to 700 repertoires, a later analysis counted approximately 83 million unique TCR beta chains, 9.5 million to 12 million of which were shared by at least two donors. To remove PCR and sequencing errors, raw reads were error-corrected and collapsed into unique sequences using a nearest-neighbor algorithm that merged closely related sequences. CDR3 sequences were aligned to IMGT reference sequences to assign V, D and J gene segments. For a sequence to be retained, a match of at least six nucleotides to both a V gene segment and a J gene segment was required. A rearrangement was called productive if the CDR3 had no stop codons and remained in frame with V and J, and every other rearrangement was called non-productive. Following IMGT convention, CDR3 was defined as the stretch from the second conserved V-encoded cysteine up to the conserved J-encoded phenylalanine. In an earlier analysis of 587 of the donors, sequences lacking an unambiguous match to a single V gene segment were excluded. In an earlier analysis of 450 to 750 of the donors, a V segment was called functional when productive rearrangements were above 56.7%, and segregating when the standard deviation between donors exceeded 5%. A statistical classification framework was built to diagnose cytomegalovirus status from the catalog of TCR beta chain sequences. V and J gene assignment, in a later analysis, came from comparing TCR nucleotide sequences with IMGT/GENE-DB human TR gene sequences. The TCRdist pipeline was used in a later analysis to assign CDR3 sequences and most-parsimonious VDJ recombination scenarios. In a later analysis, each TCR beta chain was defined by its CDR3 amino acid sequence together with its V-gene family, and reads without a unique V-gene family were excluded. A later analysis removed 450 to 600 highly shared, low-generation-probability nucleotide sequences to deal with suspected cross-contamination and a sequencing artifact. A later analysis calculated a clonal expansion index for each public chain from normalized within-repertoire ranks of inferred template counts. A later analysis computed generation probabilities with a VDJ recombination model fitted to out-of-frame rearrangements, and checked the results against IGoR. A later analysis scored TCR-TCR, TCR-HLA and TCR-CMV co-occurrence with hypergeometric tests, applying a repertoire-size bias correction to TCR pairs. A later analysis estimated false discovery rates by permuting HLA or CMV assignments 20 times. In a later analysis, co-occurring TCRs were grouped using DBSCAN, and TCRdist sequence similarity was added for clustering within HLA-allele-positive subsets. Repertoires with fewer than 30,000 or more than 120,000 public chains were left out of co-occurrence clustering, as were about 5 repertoires with anomalous nucleotide sharing. What TCRdb holds here is the immuneACCESS table cut down to in-frame rearrangements. Part of the clones is not present; checked against another copy, under half of the missing clones reflect an unresolved V gene, and the others are unexplained. The DNA gave D and trimming, while V, J and clone size come from that table. The sample includes about 100,000 clones, with about 9.4% observed a single time. The top ten constitute 5.5% to 7.5% of the sample.

The cohort consisted of 670 or so healthy bone marrow donors. All cohort members were sampled while nominally healthy, although unrecorded immune exposures were likely present. The donor was CMV seropositive and was included in the group of some 290 seropositive cohort members. A peripheral blood sample was collected from each donor, and TCR beta sequencing was performed on peripheral blood mononuclear cells. Genomic DNA was extracted from the blood cell samples with the Qiagen DNeasy Blood Extraction Kit. Rearrangement joined TRBV7-9 to TRBJ2-1; TRBD2 agrees with 8 junctional bases. Sequencing input: PBMCs. The source of this sequence is a man aged 35-49 years in good health and CMV-seropositive. The CDR3 amino acid sequence is: CASSFYASGWDEQFF. The nucleotide sequence is given as TGTGCCAGCAGCTTTTACGCTAGCGGGTGGGATGAGCAGTTCTTC.